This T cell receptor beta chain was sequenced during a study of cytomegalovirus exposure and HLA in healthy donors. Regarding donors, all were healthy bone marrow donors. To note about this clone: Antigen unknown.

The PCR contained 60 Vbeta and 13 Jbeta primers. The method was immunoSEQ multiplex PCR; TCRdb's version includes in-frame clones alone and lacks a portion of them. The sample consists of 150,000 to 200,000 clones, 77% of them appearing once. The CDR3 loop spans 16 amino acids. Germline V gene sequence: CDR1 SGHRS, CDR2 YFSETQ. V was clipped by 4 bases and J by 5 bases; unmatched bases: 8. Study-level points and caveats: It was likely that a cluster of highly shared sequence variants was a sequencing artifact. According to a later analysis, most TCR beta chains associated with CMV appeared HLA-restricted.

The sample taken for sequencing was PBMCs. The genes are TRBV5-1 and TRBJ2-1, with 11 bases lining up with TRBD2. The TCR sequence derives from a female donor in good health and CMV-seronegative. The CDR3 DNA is TGCGCCAGCAGCCGCCTACTAGCGGGAGTAAACAATGAGCAGTTCTTC. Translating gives CASSRLLAGVNNEQFF. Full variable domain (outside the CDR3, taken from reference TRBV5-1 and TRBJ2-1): KAGVTQTPRYLIKTRGQQVTLSCSPISGHRSVSWYQQTPGQGLQFLFEYFSETQRNKGNFPGRFSGRQFSNSRSEMNVSTLELGDSALYLCASSRLLAGVNNEQFFGPGTRLTVL.